These 3 T cell receptor beta chains originate from one sample sequenced in a study of CD8 T cells in Susac syndrome. Random hexamers were used to reverse transcribe the RNA input (roughly 0.5 to 1 ug). TCRdb used MiXCR to reprocess the immunoSEQ multiplex PCR reads, holding one entry per CDR3 protein. The sample holds more than 100,000 distinct CDR3 sequences; 90% to 95% are singletons and the top ten take more than 0.1%. Source material: CD4+ T cells from PBMCs. Receptors originate from a human donor in good health.

The rearrangement links TRBV6-2 or TRBV6-3 to TRBJ2-7; 10 nucleotides match TRBD2. This CDR3 is built from 15 residues. V gave up 4 bases and J gave up 1 base; unmatched junction bases: 4. In germline, CDR1 is MNHEY, CDR2 SVGEGT. Written as DNA, the CDR3 is TGTGCCAGCAGTTCTCAGCGGGAGGGTTCCTACGAGCAGTACTTC. Its protein product is CASSSQREGSYEQYF.

This chain joins TRBV2 and TRBJ2-5; TRBD2 matches at 13 bases. This CDR3 has 18 amino acids. From germline, CDR1 is SNHLY and CDR2 FYNNEI. With V trimmed by 6 bases and J by 0 bases, 10 bases remained unmatched. The CDR3 reads CASSPGTSGMRYQETQYF. CDR3 in DNA: TGTGCCAGCAGCCCCGGGACTAGCGGGATGAGGTACCAAGAGACCCAGTACTTC.

The chain links TRBV20-1 to TRBJ2-7, with TRBD1 identical over 10 bases. Germline V gene sequence: CDR1 DFQATT, CDR2 SNEGSKA (reference sequence). Losses at the gene ends were 6 bases for V and 5 bases for J; bases not matched to a gene: 7. There are 13 residues in the CDR3. The CDR3 bases are TGCAGTGCACCGGGGGGACAGGGGCACGAGCAGTACTTC. Protein sequence: CSAPGGQGHEQYF.